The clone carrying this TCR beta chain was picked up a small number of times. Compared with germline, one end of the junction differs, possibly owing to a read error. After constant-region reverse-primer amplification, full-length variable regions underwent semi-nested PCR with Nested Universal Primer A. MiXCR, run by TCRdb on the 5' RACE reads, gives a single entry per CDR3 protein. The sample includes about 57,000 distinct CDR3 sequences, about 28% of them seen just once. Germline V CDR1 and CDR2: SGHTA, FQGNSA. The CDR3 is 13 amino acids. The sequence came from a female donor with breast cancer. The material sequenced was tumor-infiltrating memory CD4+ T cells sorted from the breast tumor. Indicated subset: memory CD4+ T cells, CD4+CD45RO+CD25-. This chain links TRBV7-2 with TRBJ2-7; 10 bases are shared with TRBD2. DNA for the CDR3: TGTGCCAGCAGCCTAGCGGGGGCCTACGAGCAGTACTTC. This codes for CASSLAGAYEQYF.